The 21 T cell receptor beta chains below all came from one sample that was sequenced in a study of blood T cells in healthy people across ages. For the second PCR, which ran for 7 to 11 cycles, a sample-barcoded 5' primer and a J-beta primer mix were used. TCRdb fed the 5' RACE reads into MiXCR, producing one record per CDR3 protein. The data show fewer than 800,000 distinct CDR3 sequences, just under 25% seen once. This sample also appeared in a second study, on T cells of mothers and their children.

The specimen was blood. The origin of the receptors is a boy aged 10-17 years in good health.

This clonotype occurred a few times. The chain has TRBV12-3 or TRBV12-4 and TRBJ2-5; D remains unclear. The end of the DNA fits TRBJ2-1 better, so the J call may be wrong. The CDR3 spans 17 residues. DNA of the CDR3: TGTGCCAGCAGCCAGCCCCACTCTAGGGCCGCTGGTAATGAGCAGTTCTTC. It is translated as CASSQPHSRAAGNEQFF.

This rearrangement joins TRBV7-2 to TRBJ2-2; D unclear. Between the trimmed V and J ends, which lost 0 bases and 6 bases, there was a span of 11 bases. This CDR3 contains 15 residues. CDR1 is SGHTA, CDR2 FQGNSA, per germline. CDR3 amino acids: CASSLARPGAGELFF. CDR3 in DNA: TGTGCCAGCAGCTTAGCGAGGCCGGGCGCCGGGGAGCTGTTTTTT.

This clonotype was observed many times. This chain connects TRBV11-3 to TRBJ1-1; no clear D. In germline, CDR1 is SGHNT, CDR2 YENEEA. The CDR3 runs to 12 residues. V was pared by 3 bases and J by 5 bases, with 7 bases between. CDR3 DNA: TGTGCCAGCAGCTTTCCGGGGACTGAAGCTTTCTTT. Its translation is CASSFPGTEAFF.

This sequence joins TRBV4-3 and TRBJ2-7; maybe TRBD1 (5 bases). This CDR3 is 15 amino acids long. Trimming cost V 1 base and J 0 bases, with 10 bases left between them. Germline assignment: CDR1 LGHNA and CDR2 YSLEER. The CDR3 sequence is CASSQAGASSYEQYF. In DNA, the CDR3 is TGCGCCAGCAGCCAAGCTGGGGCTAGCTCCTACGAGCAGTACTTC.

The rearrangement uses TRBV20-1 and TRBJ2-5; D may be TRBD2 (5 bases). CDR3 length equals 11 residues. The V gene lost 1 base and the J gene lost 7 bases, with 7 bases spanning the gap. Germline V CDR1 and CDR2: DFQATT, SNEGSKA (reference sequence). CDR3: CSARARGTQYF. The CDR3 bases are TGCAGTGCTAGAGCACGGGGGACCCAGTACTTC.

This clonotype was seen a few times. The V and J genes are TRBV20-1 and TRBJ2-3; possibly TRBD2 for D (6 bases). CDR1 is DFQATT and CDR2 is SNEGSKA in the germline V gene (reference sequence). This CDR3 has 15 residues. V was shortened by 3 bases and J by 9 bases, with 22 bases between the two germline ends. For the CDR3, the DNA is TGCAGTGCTAGCGGACGTTGGGGGGAACTAGACACGCAGTATTTT. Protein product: CSASGRWGELDTQYF.

This CDR3 is CSVVGEGSGANVLTF. The DNA for the CDR3 is TGCAGCGTTGTGGGCGAGGGCTCTGGGGCCAACGTCCTGACTTTC. The V gene is TRBV29-1, the J gene TRBJ2-6; tentative D call: TRBD2 (5 bases). The germline V gene encodes CDR1 SQVTM and CDR2 ANQGSEA. The CDR3 contains 15 residues. V was clipped by 4 bases and J by 0 bases, with 10 bases between them.

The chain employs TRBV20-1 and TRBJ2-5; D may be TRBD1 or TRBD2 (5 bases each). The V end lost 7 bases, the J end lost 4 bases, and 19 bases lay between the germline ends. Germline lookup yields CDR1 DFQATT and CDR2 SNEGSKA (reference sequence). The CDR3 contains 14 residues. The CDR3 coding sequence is TGCAGTGTTGAGGGGATAGCCTCCAGAGAGACCCAGTACTTC. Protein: CSVEGIASRETQYF.

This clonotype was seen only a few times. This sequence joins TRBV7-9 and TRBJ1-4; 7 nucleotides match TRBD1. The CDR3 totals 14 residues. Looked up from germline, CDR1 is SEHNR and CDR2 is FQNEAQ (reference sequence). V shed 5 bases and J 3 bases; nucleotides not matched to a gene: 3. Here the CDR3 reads CASSATGSNEKLFF. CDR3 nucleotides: TGTGCCAGCAGCGCGACAGGGTCTAATGAAAAACTGTTTTTT. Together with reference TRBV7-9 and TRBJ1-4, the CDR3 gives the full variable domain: DTGVSQNPRHKITKRGQNVTFRCDPISEHNRLYWYRQTLGQGPEFLTYFQNEAQLEKSRLLSDRFSAERPKGSFSTLEIQRTEQGDSAMYLCASSATGSNEKLFFGSGTQLSVL.

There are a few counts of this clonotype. The CDR3 nucleotides read TGCAGCGTCGATGACAGGAGGACTGAAGCTTTCTTT. Protein: CSVDDRRTEAFF. The rearrangement links TRBV29-1 to TRBJ1-1, with TRBD1 as a possible D gene (6 bases). The CDR3 consists of 12 residues. V lost 6 bases, J lost 5 bases, and 13 bases lay in between. Germline V lookup: CDR1 SQVTM, CDR2 ANQGSEA.

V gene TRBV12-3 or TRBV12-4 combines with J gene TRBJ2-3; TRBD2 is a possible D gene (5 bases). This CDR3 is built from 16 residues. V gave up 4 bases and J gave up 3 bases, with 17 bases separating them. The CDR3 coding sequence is TGTGCCAGCAGTTCGACAACTAGTGTGTCAACAGATACGCAGTATTTT. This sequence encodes CASSSTTSVSTDTQYF.

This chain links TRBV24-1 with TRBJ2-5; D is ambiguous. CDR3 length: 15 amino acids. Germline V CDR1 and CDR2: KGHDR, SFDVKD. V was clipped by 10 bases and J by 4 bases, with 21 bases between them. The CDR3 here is CATSSTTRSLETQYF. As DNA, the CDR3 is TGTGCCACGAGCTCGACGACCCGTTCCCTAGAGACCCAGTACTTC.

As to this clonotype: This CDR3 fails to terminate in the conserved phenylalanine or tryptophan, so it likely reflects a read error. The CDR3 spells CSVDRQSPGETQYL. DNA of the CDR3: TGCAGCGTTGACAGGCAATCCCCTGGGGAGACCCAGTACCTC. The rearrangement joins TRBV29-1 to TRBJ2-1; D is uncertain. The DNA end lines up better with TRBJ2-5; the J call may be wrong. Germline V gene lookup returns CDR1 SQVTM and CDR2 ANQGSEA. This CDR3 has 14 amino acids.

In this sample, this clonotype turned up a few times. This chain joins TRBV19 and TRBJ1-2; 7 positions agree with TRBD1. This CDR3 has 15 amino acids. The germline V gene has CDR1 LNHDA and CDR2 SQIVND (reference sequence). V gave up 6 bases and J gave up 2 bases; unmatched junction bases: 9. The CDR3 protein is CASSDRDSSNYGYTF. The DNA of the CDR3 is TGTGCCAGTAGCGACAGGGACAGCTCGAACTATGGCTACACCTTC.

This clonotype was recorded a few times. The CDR3 DNA sequence: TGCAGCGTTGTATACCGGGACAGGGGTCCTGGTGGCTACACCTTC. This translates into CSVVYRDRGPGGYTF. The chain employs TRBV29-1 and TRBJ1-2, with 10 bases that match TRBD1. Germline lookup yields CDR1 SQVTM and CDR2 ANQGSEA. After removal of 4 bases from V and 7 bases from J, the junction contained 12 bases not matched to a gene. The CDR3 length is 15 residues.

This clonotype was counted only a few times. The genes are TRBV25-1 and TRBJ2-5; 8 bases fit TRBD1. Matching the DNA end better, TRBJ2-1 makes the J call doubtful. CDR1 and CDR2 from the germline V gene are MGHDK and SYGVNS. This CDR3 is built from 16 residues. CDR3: CASSEYRTGFNNEQFF. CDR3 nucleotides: TGTGCCAGCAGTGAATATAGGACAGGGTTTAACAATGAGCAGTTCTTC.

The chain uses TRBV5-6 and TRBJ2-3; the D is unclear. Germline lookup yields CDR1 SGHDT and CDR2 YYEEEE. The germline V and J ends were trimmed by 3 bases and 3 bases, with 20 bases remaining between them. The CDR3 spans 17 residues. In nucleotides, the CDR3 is TGTGCCAGCAGCTCCCCTGCCCGGCACTTCCCGACAGATACGCAGTATTTT. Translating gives CASSSPARHFPTDTQYF.

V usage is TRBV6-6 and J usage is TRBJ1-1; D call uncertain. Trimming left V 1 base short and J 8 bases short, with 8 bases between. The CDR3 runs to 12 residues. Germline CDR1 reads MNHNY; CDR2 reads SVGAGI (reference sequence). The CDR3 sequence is CASSYYFGEAFF. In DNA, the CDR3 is TGTGCCAGCAGTTACTACTTCGGGGAAGCTTTCTTT.

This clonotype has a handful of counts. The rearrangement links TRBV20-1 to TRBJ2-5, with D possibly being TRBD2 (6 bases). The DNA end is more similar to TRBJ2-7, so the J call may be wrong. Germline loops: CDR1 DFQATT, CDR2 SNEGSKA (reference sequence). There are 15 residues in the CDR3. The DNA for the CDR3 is TGCAGTGCCCCCGGGGCGGGGACCGGAATCTACGAGCAGTACTTC. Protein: CSAPGAGTGIYEQYF.

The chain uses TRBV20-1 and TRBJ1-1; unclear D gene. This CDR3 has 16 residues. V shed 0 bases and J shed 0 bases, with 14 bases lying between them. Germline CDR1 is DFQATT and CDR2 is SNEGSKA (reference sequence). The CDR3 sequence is CSARDLYGVMNTEAFF. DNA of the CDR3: TGCAGTGCTAGAGACCTATACGGGGTCATGAACACTGAAGCTTTCTTT.

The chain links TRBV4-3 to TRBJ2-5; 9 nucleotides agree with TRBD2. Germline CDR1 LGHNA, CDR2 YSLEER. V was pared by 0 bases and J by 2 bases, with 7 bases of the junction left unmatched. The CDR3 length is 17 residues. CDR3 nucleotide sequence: TGCGCCAGCAGCCAAGATAAGGCTAGCGGGGCTCAAGAGACCCAGTACTTC. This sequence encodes CASSQDKASGAQETQYF.